The TCR beta chain under discussion was sequenced for a study of T cells in Graves' hyperthyroidism and ophthalmopathy. Study-level findings and limits: Researchers found most expanded thyroid clonotypes above 0.001 in blood as well. A model using 13 V-J features told ophthalmopathy apart from stable hyperthyroidism.

Researchers took RNA transcripts and amplified the TCR beta CDR3 regions from them. The TCR CDR3 first-round RT-PCR relied on the HTBI primer set. TCRdb processed the multiplex PCR reads anew with MiXCR; each CDR3 protein has one entry. Of 450,000 to 700,000 distinct CDR3 sequences listed, roughly 46% were seen once; the top ten hold around 8%. Exclusion criteria comprised uncontrolled infection, other autoimmune disease, pregnancy or lactation. J gave up 11 bases and V 3 bases, and 8 bases lay outside the gene matches. In germline, CDR1 is SGHRS, CDR2 YFSETQ. The CDR3 runs to 14 residues. There are many counts of this clonotype. The antigen is unknown.

The clonotype originates from a woman aged 18-29 years with Graves' hyperthyroidism. V gene TRBV5-1 combines with J gene TRBJ1-6, with 7 bases lining up with TRBD1. The source material was peripheral blood or thyroid tissue (not recorded which). CDR3 DNA sequence: TGCGCCAGCAGCTGGACAGGCGAAACACCACCCCTCCACTTT. This encodes CASSWTGETPPLHF.